This is a list of T cell receptor beta chains from one sample in a study of blood T cell repertoires in COVID-19. Profiling relied on immunoSEQ multiplex PCR, and the TCRdb table lists in-frame clones only, not all of them. The profile shows roughly 180,000 clones, more than 75% of them singletons. The sequencing sample was made of PBMCs or T cells enriched from blood (not recorded which). Source of these receptors: a man between 60 and 75 years old who had been exposed to COVID-19. CDR3s include the opening cysteine and the closing phenylalanine or tryptophan. The D gene is left open where the match is weak. Not every row has a clone size; where given, it reads once, few, many or a size class.

>-|TRBJ2-2|many|TRBV2
TGTGCCAGCAGTGTTCAGATGAACACCGGGGAGCTGTTTTTT
CASSVQMNTGELFF
>TRBD1|TRBJ1-4|-|TRBV28
TGTGCCAGCCGACAGGGTGGAGAAAAACTGTTTTTT
CASRQGGEKLFF
>TRBD2|TRBJ2-1|-|TRBV5-1
TGCGCCAGCAGGATGCGCCTAGCGGGAGGGTACAATGAGCAGTTCTTC
CASRMRLAGGYNEQFF
>TRBD1|TRBJ1-5|-|TRBV6-4
TGTGCCAGCAGCGGACAGGGGGGTCAGCCCCAGCATTTT
CASSGQGGQPQHF
>-|TRBJ1-2|-|TRBV28
TGTGCCATCACCTGGGGCTTTGGCTACACCTTC
CAITWGFGYTF
>-|TRBJ1-1|-|TRBV9
TGTGCCAGCAGCCTAGGTCCGGGGGAAGCTTTCTTT
CASSLGPGEAFF
>-|TRBJ1-2|-|TRBV4-1
TGCGCCAGCAGCCAAGACAACGGGGGGTATCCTAACTATGGCTACACCTTC
CASSQDNGGYPNYGYTF
>-|TRBJ1-5|few|TRBV7-8
TGTGCCAGCAGCCGGTTGGAGGACCGCTCCAGAAATCAGCCCCAGCATTTT
CASSRLEDRSRNQPQHF
>TRBD1|TRBJ1-5|-|TRBV5-1
TGCGCCAGCACCATAGGACAGGGGGATAGCAATCAGCCCCAGCATTTT
CASTIGQGDSNQPQHF
>TRBD2|TRBJ2-1|-|TRBV5-1
TGCGCCAGCAGCCCAGGAATGGGAGGGCCAAGTAATGAGCAGTTCTTC
CASSPGMGGPSNEQFF
>-|TRBJ2-5|-|TRBV19
TGTGCCAGTAGTATAGCAGGGGCTTCCGAGGAGACCCAGTACTTC
CASSIAGASEETQYF
>TRBD1|TRBJ2-3|-|TRBV7-2
TGTGCCAGCAGCTTAGGGACAGGCCACACAGATACGCAGTATTTT
CASSLGTGHTDTQYF
>TRBD1|TRBJ2-2|-|TRBV2
TGTGCCAGCAGTGAAACGACGGGACAGGGGACCGGGGAGCTGTTTTTT
CASSETTGQGTGELFF
>TRBD1|TRBJ1-5|-|TRBV28
TGTGCCAGCAGTTCCTACAGGGGTCAGCCCCAGCATTTT
CASSSYRGQPQHF
>-|TRBJ1-2|-|TRBV18
TGTGCCAGCTCACCAGGGCCCGGCAGGGGTAACTATGGCTACACCTTC
CASSPGPGRGNYGYTF
>-|TRBJ1-2|-|TRBV27
TGTGCCAGCAGCCCCTACAGGGAATATGGCTACACCTTC
CASSPYREYGYTF
>TRBD2|TRBJ2-5|-|TRBV29-1
TGCAGCGTTGGGACTAGCGGTAACCAAGAGACCCAGTACTTC
CSVGTSGNQETQYF
>TRBD2|TRBJ2-1|-|TRBV29-1
TGCAGCGTCCGGACTAGCGGGGGGGTTTACAATGAGCAGTTCTTC
CSVRTSGGVYNEQFF
>TRBD2|TRBJ2-2|once|TRBV19
TGTGCCAGTAGCCCTTCTCTCCTAGCGGGAGTCACCGGGGAGCTGTTTTTT
CASSPSLLAGVTGELFF
>-|TRBJ1-1|-|TRBV18
TGTGCCAGCTCACAGGATACGGGACTACAGAACACTGAAGCTTTCTTT
CASSQDTGLQNTEAFF
>TRBD1|TRBJ2-2|-|TRBV18
TGTGCCAGCTCTCCCTTAACGACAGGGTTCACCGGGGAGCTGTTTTTT
CASSPLTTGFTGELFF
>TRBD1|TRBJ2-3|-|TRBV15
TGTGCCACCAGCAGAGGACAGGGGGACACAGATACGCAGTATTTT
CATSRGQGDTDTQYF
>-|TRBJ1-1|-|TRBV19
TGTGCCACCCGGGAGACTGAAGCTTTCTTT
CATRETEAFF
>TRBD1|TRBJ1-5|few|TRBV28
TGTGCCAGCGATCCGGGACAGGGGGCGCGTGGTCAGCCCCAGCATTTT
CASDPGQGARGQPQHF
>TRBD2|TRBJ2-1|-|TRBV15
TGTGCCACCAGCAGTTTGGAATGGGCGACTAGCGGATTCAATGAGCAGTTCTTC
CATSSLEWATSGFNEQFF
>-|TRBJ2-1|-|TRBV3-1/TRBV3-2
TGTGCCAGCAGCCAAGTAAGGAGAGAGCAGTTCTTC
CASSQVRREQFF
>TRBD2|TRBJ2-7|-|TRBV4-3
TGCGCCAGCAGCCAGGAACTAGCGGGGTCGTACGAGCAGTACTTC
CASSQELAGSYEQYF
>TRBD2|TRBJ2-3|-|TRBV20-1
TGCAGTGCTAGTCAGCTAGCGGGAGGCACAGATACGCAGTATTTT
CSASQLAGGTDTQYF
>TRBD1|TRBJ1-2|once|TRBV7-2
TGTGCCAGCAGCTCGTCCGACAGGGCGAGAGGCTACACCTTC
CASSSSDRARGYTF
>-|TRBJ1-1|-|TRBV11-2
TGTGCCAGCAGCTCAGGACTCAGGAACACTGAAGCTTTCTTT
CASSSGLRNTEAFF
>TRBD1|TRBJ2-5|-|TRBV5-4
TGTGCCTGGCAGGGGGTGGCCCAGTACTTC
CAWQGVAQYF
>TRBD1|TRBJ2-1|-|TRBV27
TGTGCCAGCAGTTTAGTGCCCGGGACAGGGAGTGTCGATGAGCAGTTCTTC
CASSLVPGTGSVDEQFF
>TRBD2|TRBJ2-7|few|TRBV7-8
TGTGCCAGCAGCTCCGGGACTAGCGGCTACGAGCAGTACTTC
CASSSGTSGYEQYF
>TRBD1|TRBJ2-3|once|TRBV2
TGTGCCAGCCTCAGGGGGCTAACGGGTCCTAGCACAGATACGCAGTATTTT
CASLRGLTGPSTDTQYF
>-|TRBJ2-7|-|TRBV21-1
TGTGCCAGCTCCAGGAGGGAGCAGTACTTC
CASSRREQYF
>TRBD2|TRBJ2-3|-|TRBV5-8
TGTGCCAGCAGCTTGGGACCGGGACTAGCGGAGGGGAGCACAGATACGCAGTATTTT
CASSLGPGLAEGSTDTQYF
>-|TRBJ2-5|few|TRBV27
TGTGCCAGCAGTCCTACGGGGTACCAAGAGACCCAGTACTTC
CASSPTGYQETQYF
>-|TRBJ1-2|-|TRBV7-8
TGTGCCAGCAGCTTATCTACAGGGCCCCAGGGCTACACCTTC
CASSLSTGPQGYTF
>-|TRBJ1-3|few|TRBV7-8
TGTGCCAGCAGCCAACTCTCCTCTGGAAACACCATATATTTT
CASSQLSSGNTIYF
>-|TRBJ2-7|-|TRBV19
TGTGCCAGTAGCCCCAACTCCTACGAGCAGTACTTC
CASSPNSYEQYF
>TRBD1|TRBJ2-6|-|TRBV10-3
TGTGCCATCAACCCCGGGACAGGGGGGGGTGGGGCCAACGTCCTGACTTTC
CAINPGTGGGGANVLTF
>-|TRBJ2-7|-|TRBV5-4
TGTGCCAGCAGCTTGGCCTCCAGCGCCTACGAGCAGTACTTC
CASSLASSAYEQYF
>-|TRBJ1-5|few|TRBV18
TGTGCCAGCTCATCAAGGGCGGGGCAGGGAAATCAGCCCCAGCATTTT
CASSSRAGQGNQPQHF
>-|TRBJ2-1|-|TRBV9
TGTGCCAGCTCCCCCGGAGTGCTAGGCCAAAATGAGCAGTTCTTC
CASSPGVLGQNEQFF
>TRBD2|TRBJ2-1|-|TRBV27
TGTGCCAGCAGTCCTCTCCGGGAGGGCCTCTCCTACAATGAGCAGTTCTTC
CASSPLREGLSYNEQFF
>-|TRBJ1-5|-|TRBV10-1
TGCGCCAGCAGTGAGTCAGGGGTAAGGCAGCCCCAGCATTTT
CASSESGVRQPQHF
>TRBD1|TRBJ2-3|-|TRBV7-3
TGTGCCAGCAGCTATGGGACAGGGTCAGATACGCAGTATTTT
CASSYGTGSDTQYF
>TRBD1|TRBJ2-7|-|TRBV27
TGTGCCAGCCAACCCTTGGCGGGACAGGGGTCTTCCTACGAGCAGTACTTC
CASQPLAGQGSSYEQYF
>-|TRBJ2-6|-|TRBV7-8
TGTGCCAGCAGCTTAACGCGAGGTGGTGGGGCCAACGTCCTGACTTTC
CASSLTRGGGANVLTF
>-|TRBJ1-5|-|TRBV29-1
TGCAGCGGGACATTTAGCAATCAGCCCCAGCATTTT
CSGTFSNQPQHF
>-|TRBJ2-7|-|TRBV7-6
TGTGCCAGCAGTTCAGTAACGGGGAGCGCGGCAGACGAGCAGTACTTC
CASSSVTGSAADEQYF
>TRBD1|TRBJ1-2|-|TRBV5-1
TGCGCCAGCAGCTTCGGACAGGGAGATCCCTATGGCTACACCTTC
CASSFGQGDPYGYTF
>TRBD2|TRBJ2-1|-|TRBV7-9
TGTGCCAGCAGCTGGCGGGAGCGATACAATGAGCAGTTCTTC
CASSWRERYNEQFF
>-|TRBJ2-3|-|TRBV19
TGTGCCAGTAGTATGTCACACACAGATACGCAGTATTTT
CASSMSHTDTQYF
>TRBD1|TRBJ1-2|-|TRBV2
TGTGCCAGCAGTGAATTGCCAGACAGGGGGCTTGGCTACACCTTC
CASSELPDRGLGYTF
>-|TRBJ1-1|-|TRBV2
TGTGCCAGTCTTAGTTTGGTACAGGCGAACACTGAAGCTTTCTTT
CASLSLVQANTEAFF
>-|TRBJ1-5|once|TRBV6-6
TGTGCCAGCAGTTACGGGTCAGAGGCGCAGCCCCAGCATTTT
CASSYGSEAQPQHF
>TRBD1|TRBJ1-2|once|TRBV28
TGTGCCAGCAGTTTTCAGGGGGCGGTGAGGGGCTACACCTTC
CASSFQGAVRGYTF
>-|TRBJ1-4|-|TRBV6-5
TGTGCCAGCAGTTATTCCACACATATTAATGAAAAACTGTTTTTT
CASSYSTHINEKLFF
>TRBD2|TRBJ2-7|-|TRBV11-2
TGTGCCAGCAGCTGGACCCGGACTAGCGGGAGCTCCTACGAGCAGTACTTC
CASSWTRTSGSSYEQYF